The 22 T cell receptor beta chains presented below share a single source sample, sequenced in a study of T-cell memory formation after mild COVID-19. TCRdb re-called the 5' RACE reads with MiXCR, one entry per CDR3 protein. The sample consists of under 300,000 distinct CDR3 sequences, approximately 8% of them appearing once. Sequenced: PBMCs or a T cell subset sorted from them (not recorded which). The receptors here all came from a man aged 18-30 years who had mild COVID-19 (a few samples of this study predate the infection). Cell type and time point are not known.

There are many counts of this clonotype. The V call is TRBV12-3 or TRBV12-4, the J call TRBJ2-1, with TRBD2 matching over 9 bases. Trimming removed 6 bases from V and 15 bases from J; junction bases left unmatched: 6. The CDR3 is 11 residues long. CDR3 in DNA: TGTGCCAGCAGCCCCGCGGGGGGGCTGTTCTTC. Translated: CASSPAGGLFF.

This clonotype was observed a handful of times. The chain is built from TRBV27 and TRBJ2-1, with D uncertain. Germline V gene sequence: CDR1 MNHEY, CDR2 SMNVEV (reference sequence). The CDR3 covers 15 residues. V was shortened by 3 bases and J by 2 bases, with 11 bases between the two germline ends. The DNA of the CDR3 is TGTGCCAGCAGTTTGGGGTTTCCACCCTACAATGAGCAGTTCTTC. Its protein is CASSLGFPPYNEQFF.

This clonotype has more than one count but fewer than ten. The CDR3: CASSQPDRVGYGYTF. For the CDR3, the DNA is TGTGCCAGCAGCCAACCGGACAGGGTAGGGTATGGCTACACCTTC. V gene TRBV4-2 combines with J gene TRBJ1-2; 8 bases are shared with TRBD1. V was pared by 2 bases and J by 5 bases, with 7 bases of the junction left unmatched. Germline loops: CDR1 LGHNA, CDR2 YNFKEQ. The CDR3 is made up of 15 amino acids.

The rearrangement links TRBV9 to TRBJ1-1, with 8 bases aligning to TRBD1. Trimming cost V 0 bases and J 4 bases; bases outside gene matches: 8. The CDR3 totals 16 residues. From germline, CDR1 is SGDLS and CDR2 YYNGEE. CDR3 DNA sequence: TGTGCCAGCAGCGTAGGTGCAGGGGGCAAGTCCACTGAAGCTTTCTTT. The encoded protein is CASSVGAGGKSTEAFF.

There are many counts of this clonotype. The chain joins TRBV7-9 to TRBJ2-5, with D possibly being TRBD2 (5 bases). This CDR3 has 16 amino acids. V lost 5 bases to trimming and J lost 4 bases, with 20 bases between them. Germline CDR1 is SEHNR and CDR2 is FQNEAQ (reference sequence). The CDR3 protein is CASSNPIGVVGETQYF. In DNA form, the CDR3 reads TGTGCCAGCAGCAATCCAATCGGGGTGGTGGGAGAGACCCAGTACTTC.

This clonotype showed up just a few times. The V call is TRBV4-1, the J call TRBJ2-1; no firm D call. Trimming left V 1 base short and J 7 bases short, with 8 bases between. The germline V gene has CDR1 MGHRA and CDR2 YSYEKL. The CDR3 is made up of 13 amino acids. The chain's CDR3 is CASSQVRINEQFF. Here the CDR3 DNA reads TGCGCCAGCAGCCAAGTCCGGATAAATGAGCAGTTCTTC.

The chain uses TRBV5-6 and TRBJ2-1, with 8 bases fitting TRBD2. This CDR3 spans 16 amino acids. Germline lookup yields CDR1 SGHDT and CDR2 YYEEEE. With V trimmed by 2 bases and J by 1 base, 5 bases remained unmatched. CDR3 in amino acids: CASSLLAGKSYNEQFF. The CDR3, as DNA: TGTGCCAGCAGCTTATTAGCGGGGAAATCCTACAATGAGCAGTTCTTC.

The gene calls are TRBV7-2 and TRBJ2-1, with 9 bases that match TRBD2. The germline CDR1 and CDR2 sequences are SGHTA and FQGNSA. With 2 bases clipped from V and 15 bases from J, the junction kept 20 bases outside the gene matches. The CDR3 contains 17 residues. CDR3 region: CASSLFRGVAGDGKAFF. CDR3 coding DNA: TGTGCCAGCAGCTTATTCCGAGGGGTAGCGGGGGACGGAAAGGCGTTCTTC.

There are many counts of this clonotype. DNA for the CDR3: TGCGCCAGCAGCTTGGTTGCACCCTACGAGCAGTACTTC. Residues: CASSLVAPYEQYF. V is TRBV5-1 and J is TRBJ2-7; D unclear. This CDR3 is built from 13 residues. The V end was cut by 0 bases, the J end by 2 bases, with 6 bases between. CDR1 and CDR2 from the germline V gene are SGHRS and YFSETQ.

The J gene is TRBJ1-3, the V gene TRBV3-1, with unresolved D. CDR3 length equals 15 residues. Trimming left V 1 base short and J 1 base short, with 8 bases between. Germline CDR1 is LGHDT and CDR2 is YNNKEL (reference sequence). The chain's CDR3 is CASSQAGGSGNTIYF. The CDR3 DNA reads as TGTGCCAGCAGCCAAGCGGGCGGGTCTGGAAACACCATATATTTT.

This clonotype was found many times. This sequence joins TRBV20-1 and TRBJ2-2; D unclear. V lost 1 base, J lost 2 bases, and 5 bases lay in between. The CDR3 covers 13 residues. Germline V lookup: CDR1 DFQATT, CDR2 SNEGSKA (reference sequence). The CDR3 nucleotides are TGCAGTGCTAGAGGGGGTAACACCGGGGAGCTGTTTTTT. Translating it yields CSARGGNTGELFF.

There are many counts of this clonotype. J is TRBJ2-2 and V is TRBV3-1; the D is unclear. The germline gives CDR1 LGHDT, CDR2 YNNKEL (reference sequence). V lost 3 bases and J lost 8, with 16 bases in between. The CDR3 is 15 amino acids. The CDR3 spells CASSQSRLGRGELFF. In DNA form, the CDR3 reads TGTGCCAGCAGCCAGTCCCGACTTGGTCGTGGGGAGCTGTTTTTT. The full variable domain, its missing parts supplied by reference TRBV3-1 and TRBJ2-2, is DTAVSQTPKYLVTQMGNDKSIKCEQNLGHDTMYWYKQDSKKFLKIMFSYNNKELIINETVPNRFSPKSPDKAHLNLHINSLELGDSAVYFCASSQSRLGRGELFFGEGSRLTVL.

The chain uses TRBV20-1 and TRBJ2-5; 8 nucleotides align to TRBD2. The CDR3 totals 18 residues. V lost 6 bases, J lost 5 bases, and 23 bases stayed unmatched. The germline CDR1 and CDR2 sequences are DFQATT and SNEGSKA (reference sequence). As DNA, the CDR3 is TGCAGTGCCAGTGATGTCGGGGGGGTTCTCGGCGTTCTGGAGACCCAGTACTTC. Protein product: CSASDVGGVLGVLETQYF.

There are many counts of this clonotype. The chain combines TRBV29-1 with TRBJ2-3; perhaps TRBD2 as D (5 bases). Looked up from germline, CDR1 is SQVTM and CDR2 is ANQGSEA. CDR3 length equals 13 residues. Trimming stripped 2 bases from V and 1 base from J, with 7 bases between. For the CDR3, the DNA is TGCAGCGTTGAAAACGGGGGCACAGATACGCAGTATTTT. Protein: CSVENGGTDTQYF.

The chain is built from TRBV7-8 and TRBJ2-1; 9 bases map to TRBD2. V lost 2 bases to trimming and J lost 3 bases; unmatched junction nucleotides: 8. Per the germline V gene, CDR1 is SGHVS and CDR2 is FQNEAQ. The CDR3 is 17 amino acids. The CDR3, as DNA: TGTGCCAGCAGCTTATGGGGGTCAGCGGGAGGCTACAATGAGCAGTTCTTC. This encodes CASSLWGSAGGYNEQFF.

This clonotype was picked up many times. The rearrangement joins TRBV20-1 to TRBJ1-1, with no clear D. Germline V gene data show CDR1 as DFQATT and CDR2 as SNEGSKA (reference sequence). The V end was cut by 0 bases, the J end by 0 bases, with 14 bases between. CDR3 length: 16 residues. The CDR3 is CSARDTLWAMNTEAFF. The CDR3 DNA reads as TGCAGTGCTAGAGATACGTTGTGGGCAATGAACACTGAAGCTTTCTTT.

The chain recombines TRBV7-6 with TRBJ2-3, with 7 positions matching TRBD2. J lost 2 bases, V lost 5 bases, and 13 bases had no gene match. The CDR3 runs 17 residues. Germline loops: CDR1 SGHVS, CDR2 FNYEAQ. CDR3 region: CASSQKRDYRFTDTQYF. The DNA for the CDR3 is TGTGCCAGCAGCCAGAAGCGGGACTACCGATTCACAGATACGCAGTATTTT.

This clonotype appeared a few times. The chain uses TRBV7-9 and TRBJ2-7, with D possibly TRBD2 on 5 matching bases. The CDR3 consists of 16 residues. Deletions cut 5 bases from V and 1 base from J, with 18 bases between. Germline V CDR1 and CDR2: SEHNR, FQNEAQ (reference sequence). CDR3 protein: CASSAGVRGVSYEQYV. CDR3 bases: TGTGCCAGCAGCGCCGGGGTTCGGGGAGTTTCCTACGAGCAGTACGTC.

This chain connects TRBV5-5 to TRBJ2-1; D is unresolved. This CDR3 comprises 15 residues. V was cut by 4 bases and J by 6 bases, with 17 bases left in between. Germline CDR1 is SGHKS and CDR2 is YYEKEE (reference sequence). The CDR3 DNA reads TGTGCCAGCAGCCTACAGCCGTCCCTAGGCAATGAGCAGTTCTTC. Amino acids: CASSLQPSLGNEQFF.

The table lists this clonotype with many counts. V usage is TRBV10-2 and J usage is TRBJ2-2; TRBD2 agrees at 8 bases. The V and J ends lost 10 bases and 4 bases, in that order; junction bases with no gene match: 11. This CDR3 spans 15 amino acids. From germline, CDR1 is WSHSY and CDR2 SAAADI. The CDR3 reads CAILPTGGSTGELFF. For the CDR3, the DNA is TGCGCCATACTTCCTACGGGGGGGAGCACCGGGGAGCTGTTTTTT.

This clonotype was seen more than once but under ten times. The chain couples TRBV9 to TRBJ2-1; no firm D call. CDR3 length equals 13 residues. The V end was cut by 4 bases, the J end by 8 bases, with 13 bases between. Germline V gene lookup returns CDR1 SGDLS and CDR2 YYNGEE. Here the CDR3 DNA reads TGTGCCAGCAGCCCCCTAGGGTTGGATGAGCAGTTCTTC. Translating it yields CASSPLGLDEQFF.

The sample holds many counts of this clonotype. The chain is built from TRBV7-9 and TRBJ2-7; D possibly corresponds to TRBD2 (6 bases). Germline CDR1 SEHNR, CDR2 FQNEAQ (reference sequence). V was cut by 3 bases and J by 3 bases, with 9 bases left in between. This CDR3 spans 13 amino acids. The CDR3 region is CASSLEGIYEQYV. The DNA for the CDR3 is TGTGCCAGCAGCTTGGAGGGAATCTACGAGCAGTACGTC.